This paragraph reports one T cell receptor beta chain. This sample was included in a study of blood T cell repertoires in COVID-19. The protocol was immunoSEQ multiplex PCR, while the TCRdb copy is restricted to in-frame clones and leaves out a portion. Here the sample spans fewer than 200,000 clones, approximately 86% being singletons. With V trimmed by 5 bases and J by 6 bases, 11 bases remained unmatched. The CDR3 length is 16 residues. Germline V lookup: CDR1 SGHRS, CDR2 YFSETQ. This chain joins TRBV5-1 and TRBJ2-2; 9 bases line up with TRBD2. The sample was peripheral blood. This TCR derives from a man aged 55 to 70 who had recovered from COVID-19. CDR3 in amino acids: CASSKTWASGAGELFF. CDR3 sequence (DNA): TGCGCCAGCAGTAAAACTTGGGCTAGCGGGGCCGGGGAGCTGTTTTTT.